These T cell receptor beta chains were read from a single sample in a study of cytomegalovirus exposure and HLA in healthy donors. Sequenced by immunoSEQ multiplex PCR; TCRdb stores in-frame clones only, minus some. The sample records 140,000 or so clones, roughly 84% being singletons. Sequenced material: PBMCs. The receptors were sampled from a boy younger than 10 in good health and CMV-seronegative. Each CDR3 is given with its conserved first and last residue. A D gene is named only where the DNA matches it firmly. Clone sizes are given selectively: once, few, many, or a class where the clone is expanded.

length,V,D,size,J,CDR3,DNA
15,TRBV11-3,TRBD2,NA,TRBJ2-7,CASSQPGLYSYEQYF,TGTGCCAGCAGTCAACCGGGACTATACTCCTACGAGCAGTACTTC
13,TRBV5-1,TRBD2,NA,TRBJ2-7,CASGLAESYEQYF,TGCGCCAGCGGACTAGCGGAGTCCTACGAGCAGTACTTC
14,TRBV6-5,TRBD1,NA,TRBJ1-4,CASSSATGGEKLFF,TGTGCCAGCAGTTCGGCGACAGGGGGTGAAAAACTGTTTTTT
15,TRBV9,NA,NA,TRBJ2-5,CASSVFKDSQETQYF,TGTGCCAGCAGCGTATTTAAGGACAGCCAAGAGACCCAGTACTTC
19,TRBV4-1,TRBD2,NA,TRBJ2-1,CASSQEVGLGSGRGNEQFF,TGCGCCAGCAGCCAAGAGGTTGGGTTGGGGAGCGGGAGAGGGAATGAGCAGTTCTTC
15,TRBV5-4,NA,NA,TRBJ2-1,CASSSRLRPPGEQFF,TGTGCCAGCAGCTCCAGACTACGACCTCCCGGTGAGCAGTTCTTC
15,TRBV6-5,TRBD2,few,TRBJ2-7,CASSYPGLPGGEQYF,TGTGCCAGCAGTTACCCGGGACTCCCGGGAGGCGAGCAGTACTTC
17,TRBV5-4,TRBD1,NA,TRBJ1-3,CASSLGRQGQPGSAIYF,TGTGCCAGCAGCTTGGGACGACAGGGTCAGCCCGGGAGCGCCATATATTTT
14,TRBV7-3,NA,NA,TRBJ2-2,CASSYVGETGELFF,TGTGCCAGCAGTTACGTCGGGGAAACCGGGGAGCTGTTTTTT
15,TRBV7-8,TRBD2,NA,TRBJ2-7,CASSLVGTSGSEQYF,TGTGCCAGCAGCTTAGTCGGGACTAGCGGGAGCGAGCAGTACTTC
16,TRBV27,TRBD2,NA,TRBJ2-2,CASSWGLAGGFGELFF,TGTGCCAGCAGTTGGGGACTAGCGGGGGGGTTCGGGGAGCTGTTTTTT
15,TRBV7-3,TRBD1,NA,TRBJ2-2,CASSRRDSFGGELFF,TGTGCCAGCAGCCGCCGGGACAGCTTCGGCGGGGAGCTGTTTTTT
13,TRBV28,NA,few,TRBJ2-1,CASRAGNRNEQFF,TGTGCCAGCAGGGCAGGAAATCGCAATGAGCAGTTCTTC
13,TRBV6-1,NA,NA,TRBJ1-4,CASSTDHNEKLFF,TGTGCCAGTTCTACAGATCATAATGAAAAACTGTTTTTT
13,TRBV2,NA,NA,TRBJ1-2,CASTGSGDYGYTF,TGTGCCAGCACCGGTTCGGGTGACTATGGCTACACCTTC
16,TRBV11-2,TRBD1,NA,TRBJ1-6,CASSSLGTGRNSPLHF,TGTGCCAGCAGCTCGCTAGGGACAGGTCGTAATTCACCCCTCCACTTT
12,TRBV19,NA,NA,TRBJ2-7,CASRGQGYEQYF,TGTGCCAGTAGAGGTCAGGGCTACGAGCAGTACTTC
16,TRBV11-2,NA,NA,TRBJ2-5,CASSLPGWASQETQYF,TGTGCCAGCAGCCTCCCTGGGTGGGCTTCCCAAGAGACCCAGTACTTC
14,TRBV6-4,NA,few,TRBJ1-2,CASSDSTGGYGYTF,TGTGCCAGCAGTGACTCTACCGGGGGGTATGGCTACACCTTC
16,TRBV14,NA,NA,TRBJ2-5,CASSQDSWGRQETQYF,TGTGCCAGCAGCCAAGATAGTTGGGGGAGGCAAGAGACCCAGTACTTC
15,TRBV4-1,TRBD1,NA,TRBJ1-2,CASSQTGQGNYGYTF,TGCGCCAGCAGCCAAACGGGACAGGGGAACTATGGCTACACCTTC
16,TRBV18,TRBD1,NA,TRBJ2-1,CASSPRQGGYYNEQFF,TGTGCCAGCTCACCACGGCAAGGGGGCTACTACAATGAGCAGTTCTTC
14,TRBV29-1,NA,NA,TRBJ1-2,CSVEEAATGYGYTF,TGCAGCGTTGAAGAGGCAGCCACGGGCTATGGCTACACCTTC
16,TRBV5-1,NA,NA,TRBJ1-4,CASSLVVGSRLEKLFF,TGCGCCAGCAGCTTGGTGGTGGGTAGCCGCCTTGAAAAACTGTTTTTT
16,TRBV15,TRBD1,NA,TRBJ1-1,CATSRPRDRENTEAFF,TGTGCCACCAGCAGACCCCGAGACAGGGAGAACACTGAAGCTTTCTTT
15,TRBV7-8,NA,NA,TRBJ2-1,CASSLSSRFDNEQFF,TGTGCCAGCAGCTTATCTTCGAGATTCGACAATGAGCAGTTCTTC
14,TRBV14,NA,once,TRBJ1-1,CASSQIRGIGEAFF,TGTGCCAGCAGCCAAATTAGGGGTATCGGTGAAGCTTTCTTT
13,TRBV7-7,NA,NA,TRBJ2-3,CASSLDRADTQYF,TGTGCCAGCAGCTTAGACAGGGCCGATACGCAGTATTTT
15,TRBV9,NA,NA,TRBJ1-6,CASSVEPGESSPLHF,TGTGCCAGCAGCGTAGAGCCGGGGGAATCGTCACCCCTCCACTTT
16,TRBV19,NA,NA,TRBJ2-1,CASSFRGTRSYNEQFF,TGTGCCAGTAGTTTTCGAGGAACCCGCTCCTACAATGAGCAGTTCTTC
14,TRBV7-2,NA,NA,TRBJ1-1,CASSLAGVNTEAFF,TGTGCCAGCAGCTTAGCAGGGGTGAACACTGAAGCTTTCTTT
15,TRBV28,TRBD1,NA,TRBJ1-5,CASSFGTGSRQPQHF,TGTGCCAGCAGTTTCGGGACAGGGAGTAGGCAGCCCCAGCATTTT
17,TRBV19,TRBD2,NA,TRBJ2-1,CASSILSGSGGYNEQFF,TGTGCCAGTAGTATACTCTCGGGTAGCGGGGGGTACAATGAGCAGTTCTTC
15,TRBV7-6,NA,NA,TRBJ1-5,CASSLVSGEDQPQHF,TGTGCCAGCAGCTTAGTATCCGGGGAGGATCAGCCCCAGCATTTT
14,TRBV6-1,NA,NA,TRBJ1-5,CASSELYSNQPQHF,TGTGCCAGCAGTGAACTATATAGCAATCAGCCCCAGCATTTT
15,TRBV6-4,NA,NA,TRBJ1-1,CASSEISGLHTEAFF,TGTGCCAGCAGTGAAATTTCAGGGCTTCACACTGAAGCTTTCTTT
15,TRBV5-5,TRBD1,NA,TRBJ1-3,CASSWDSAYKDPIYF,TGTGCCAGCAGCTGGGACAGCGCCTACAAGGACCCCATATATTTT
14,TRBV2,NA,NA,TRBJ1-4,CASSDHGYNEKLFF,TGTGCCAGCAGTGATCACGGGTATAATGAAAAACTGTTTTTT
16,TRBV7-2,TRBD2,NA,TRBJ2-2,CASSFRGGGVAGELFF,TGTGCCAGCAGCTTTCGGGGGGGAGGGGTGGCCGGGGAGCTGTTTTTT
16,TRBV6-1,TRBD1,NA,TRBJ1-3,CASSVGTVVSGNTIYF,TGTGCCAGCAGTGTTGGGACAGTAGTCTCTGGAAACACCATATATTTT
16,TRBV28,NA,once,TRBJ1-1,CASSLWTGGRNTEAFF,TGTGCCAGCAGTTTATGGACCGGGGGGCGGAACACTGAAGCTTTCTTT